The following is a T cell receptor (beta chain) sequence with its context. There is no known antigen for this receptor. One base away there is no much larger clone; base qualities are not given. These data are taken from a study of radiotherapy plus CTLA-4 blockade in lung cancer listed by TCRdb under 2018. About the investigation overall: Among the enrolled patients, roughly 19% had an objective response, and 25% to 40% reached disease control. Overall results and qualifications from the work: Increased serum interferon-beta after radiation, together with early dynamic changes in blood T cell clones, were reported to be the strongest predictors of response. After treatment with radiotherapy and ipilimumab, TCR clones that originated in tumors expanded in peripheral blood.

Library generation was performed with the immunoSEQ multiplex PCR assay. TCRdb holds this immuneACCESS table with in-frame rearrangements only. Some clones are missing; in checked studies, unresolved V genes explain under half, and the rest has no known cause. This sample comprises 65,000 to 90,000 clones, about 87% of them detected only once. The leading ten clones occupy around 0.87% of the sample. The study evaluated CTLA-4 blockade (ipilimumab) given together with focal radiation therapy in patients who had chemo-refractory metastatic non-small-cell lung cancer. Trimming accounts for 6 bases at V and 4 bases at J, while the number of junction bases matched to no gene is 10. The CDR3 contains 15 residues, cysteine and phenylalanine counted. Only the CDR3 portion is preserved as DNA: 45 bases, with reading frame beginning at the first base. CDR1 and CDR2 (KGHSH, LQKENI) derive from the germline V gene.

The rearrangement combines TRBV18 with TRBJ1-2, with TRBD1 matching 8 junction bases. This TCR derives from a human donor with non-small cell lung cancer who had stable disease on radiotherapy plus ipilimumab. The specimen was peripheral blood, collected from a patient treated with radiotherapy plus ipilimumab. The sequenced DNA is TGTGCCAGCTCTCTAAATACAGGGGGGTCCTATGGCTACACCTTC. This yields the protein CASSLNTGGSYGYTF.